This entry features one TCR beta chain sequence. The antigen remains undetermined. This entry is derived from a study of T cells expressing NK-cell markers. The wider study: From sorted CD3+CD56+NKG2C+, CD3+CD56+NKG2C- and CD3+CD56-NKG2C+ T cells came the TCR beta repertoires. Study-level findings and limits: For several donors, the dominant NKG2C+ clonotypes made up about 1.0-8% of their CD8+ T cells. A few of the donors also had these clonotypes leading their CD3+CD56-NKG2C+ fraction.

Germline V gene lookup returns CDR1 LGHDT and CDR2 YNNKEL (reference sequence). The CDR3 contains 17 residues. 5'RACE template switching with UMIs produced the TCR beta cDNA. Each CDR3 protein gets one entry in TCRdb, which reprocessed the 5' RACE reads and gives no DNA. With 400,000 to 450,000 distinct CDR3 sequences in the sample, the ten largest clones hold about 7.1%. The TCR comes from a woman between 18 and 69 years old in good health. Sequencing was done on a sample of blood T cells: a sorted CD56 or NKG2C T cell subset, CD4+ or CD8+ T cells, or bulk PBMC T cells (not recorded which). The chain couples TRBV3-1 to TRBJ1-6. The CDR3: CASSHSLRTEENSPLHF.